A single sample gave rise to the 16 T cell receptor beta chains below, sequenced in a study of blood T cell repertoires in COVID-19. Profiled with immunoSEQ multiplex PCR; TCRdb holds only in-frame clones, not every one. Of almost 35,000 clones listed, 80% were seen once; the top ten hold around a third. The specimen sequenced was peripheral blood. The receptors shown here come from an elderly man with acute or convalescent COVID-19.

The V and J genes are TRBV4-2 and TRBJ2-5; D is possibly TRBD2 (5 bases). CDR3 size: 16 residues. Trimming left V 1 base short and J 4 bases short, with 16 bases between. Germline CDR1 LGHNA, CDR2 YNFKEQ. CDR3 loop: CASSQAGSEKGETQYF. The CDR3 DNA reads as TGTGCCAGCAGCCAAGCGGGTAGCGAGAAGGGAGAGACCCAGTACTTC.

The chain uses TRBV19 and TRBJ1-2; 9 bases are a match to TRBD1. The CDR3 is 13 amino acids. Trimming removed 6 bases from V and 3 bases from J; junction bases left unmatched: 2. Germline loops: CDR1 LNHDA, CDR2 SQIVND (reference sequence). The CDR3 sequence: CASRGDRDYGYTF. The CDR3 coding sequence is TGTGCCAGTAGGGGGGACAGGGACTATGGCTACACCTTC.

This sequence joins TRBV5-1 and TRBJ2-7; a possible D gene is TRBD1 (6 bases). Germline values: CDR1 SGHRS, CDR2 YFSETQ. V was cut by 1 base and J by 6 bases, with 11 bases left in between. The CDR3 has 13 residues. CDR3 DNA sequence: TGCGCCAGCAGCTTGAACAGGGTCGGCGAGCAGTACTTC. Its protein product is CASSLNRVGEQYF.

The V and J genes are TRBV19 and TRBJ2-1, with 8 bases matching TRBD1. Germline assignment: CDR1 LNHDA and CDR2 SQIVND (reference sequence). With 0 bases clipped from V and 3 bases from J, the junction kept 7 bases outside the gene matches. This CDR3 comprises 17 residues. In DNA, the CDR3 is TGTGCCAGTAGTATAGATCTTAGACAGGGGTACTACAATGAGCAGTTCTTC. Its protein product is CASSIDLRQGYYNEQFF.

The chain couples TRBV27 to TRBJ2-5, with 7 bases identical to TRBD1. From germline, CDR1 is MNHEY and CDR2 SMNVEV (reference sequence). V shed 0 bases, J shed 3 bases, and the junction held 1 base outside the gene matches. The CDR3 extends over 14 amino acids. The CDR3 coding sequence is TGTGCCAGCAGTTTATCGGGACAGAAAGAGACCCAGTACTTC. Translation: CASSLSGQKETQYF.

V gene TRBV4-3 combines with J gene TRBJ1-6; no firm D call. This CDR3 is built from 16 residues. Germline assignment: CDR1 LGHNA and CDR2 YSLEER. Trimming left V 3 bases short and J 7 bases short, with 16 bases between. DNA for the CDR3: TGCGCCAGCAGCCACCGGGATCCCCGGGGAAATTCACCCCTCCACTTT. It is translated as CASSHRDPRGNSPLHF.

The chain carries TRBV6-1 and TRBJ2-3; a weak D match, TRBD2 (5 bases). V dropped 4 bases and J dropped 0 bases, with 14 bases sitting between them. This CDR3 spans 16 amino acids. Germline-derived CDR1 and CDR2 are MNHNS and SASEGT. The CDR3 coding sequence is TGTGCCAGCAGTGCCCCACAGAGGGATAGCACAGATACGCAGTATTTT. It is translated as CASSAPQRDSTDTQYF.

This clone was observed once. The rearrangement links TRBV7-2 to TRBJ2-7; 10 bases are shared with TRBD1. With V trimmed by 2 bases and J by 9 bases, 16 bases remained unmatched. The CDR3 extends over 17 amino acids. CDR1 SGHTA and CDR2 FQGNSA come from the germline V gene. The chain's CDR3 is CASSLLVRGQGTSRQYF. The CDR3 DNA sequence: TGTGCCAGCAGCTTACTAGTTCGGGGACAGGGGACCTCTAGGCAGTACTTC.

The J gene is TRBJ2-3, the V gene TRBV6-5; TRBD2 matches 8 bases. The J segment lost 4 bases and the V segment lost 6 bases, leaving 6 bases of the junction unmatched. Germline CDR1 is MNHEY and CDR2 is SVGAGI. This CDR3 is built from 14 residues. The CDR3 DNA reads TGTGCCAGCAGCATAGCGGGACGGTCAGATACGCAGTATTTT. It codes for CASSIAGRSDTQYF.

The chain has TRBV11-3 and TRBJ1-5, with D possibly matching TRBD1 (6 bases). Germline CDR1 and CDR2: SGHNT and YENEEA. The CDR3 is 17 residues long. Trimming stripped 5 bases from V and 6 bases from J, with 23 bases between. The CDR3: CASSVGVTGYEVQPQHF. CDR3 coding DNA: TGTGCCAGCAGCGTGGGCGTCACAGGGTACGAGGTTCAGCCCCAGCATTTT.

The chain recombines TRBV6-5 with TRBJ1-1, with unresolved D. The CDR3 totals 14 residues. The V and J ends lost 7 bases and 1 base respectively, with 13 bases between them. Germline V gene sequence: CDR1 MNHEY, CDR2 SVGAGI. This CDR3 is CASTLRRGNTEAFF. The CDR3 DNA reads as TGTGCCAGCACGTTGAGACGGGGGAACACTGAAGCTTTCTTT.

CDR3 loop: CASSEGLWGSPLHF. CDR3 sequence (DNA): TGCGCCAGCAGCGAGGGACTGTGGGGGTCACCCCTCCACTTT. V is TRBV5-1 and J is TRBJ1-6; a weak D match, TRBD1 (5 bases). Looked up from germline, CDR1 is SGHRS and CDR2 is YFSETQ. Trimming stripped 4 bases from V and 10 bases from J, with 15 bases between. The CDR3 consists of 14 residues.

V gene TRBV6-5 combines with J gene TRBJ1-1; D unclear. The CDR3 spans 13 residues. CDR1 and CDR2 (germline): MNHEY, SVGAGI. Trimming pared 2 bases from V and 4 bases from J, leaving 8 bases between. This CDR3 is CASSYHCSTEAFF. The CDR3, as DNA: TGTGCCAGCAGTTACCATTGTAGCACTGAAGCTTTCTTT.

The CDR3 region is CASSSTGGSRAEAFF. The CDR3 region has the DNA TGTGCCAGTAGCTCCACAGGGGGATCGCGCGCTGAAGCTTTCTTT. This sequence joins TRBV6-5 and TRBJ1-1; 8 nucleotides line up with TRBD1. The CDR3 extends over 15 amino acids. Germline V gene data show CDR1 as MNHEY and CDR2 as SVGAGI. Trimming removed 9 bases from V and 6 bases from J; junction bases left unmatched: 15.

The chain combines TRBV27 with TRBJ1-1; possibly TRBD1 for D (5 bases). The CDR3 extends over 15 amino acids. The germline CDR1 and CDR2 sequences are MNHEY and SMNVEV (reference sequence). V was pared by 0 bases and J by 7 bases, with 15 bases between. CDR3 amino acids: CASSLSGGVVNEAFF. The CDR3, as DNA: TGTGCCAGCAGTTTATCGGGGGGGGTGGTGAATGAAGCTTTCTTT.

This sequence joins TRBV18 and TRBJ2-5; D is ambiguous. Trimming removed 0 bases from V and 4 bases from J, with 6 bases in between. Germline V gene data show CDR1 as KGHSH and CDR2 as LQKENI. This CDR3 has 13 amino acids. The CDR3 protein is CASSPPAPETQYF. CDR3 in DNA: TGTGCCAGCTCACCACCGGCACCAGAGACCCAGTACTTC.